This TCR beta chain was profiled in a study of breast tumors, draining lymph nodes, adjacent tissues. This clonotype showed up many times. Its specificity is not known. Looked up from germline, CDR1 is SQVTM and CDR2 is ANQGSEA. V was shortened by 5 bases and J by 3 bases, with 14 bases between the two germline ends. The CDR3 has 13 amino acids. Axillary draining lymph nodes of breast cancer patients supplied the node samples. In TCRdb, the multiplex PCR reads were re-called with MiXCR into one record per CDR3 protein. The sample gives more than 85,000 distinct CDR3 sequences, 21% of which show up once; over 1% is in the top ten. General observations from the study: Tumors had less TCR diversity than lymph nodes, more than nontumor tissue. Data only fit, rather than demonstrated, lymph node origin of most tumor T cells.

The sequencing input was axillary lymph node tissue. This sequence joins TRBV29-1 and TRBJ2-7, with D possibly being TRBD1 (6 bases). The clonotype comes from a female donor with breast cancer. Some clones in this sample may be carry-over from other donors' samples. DNA for the CDR3: TGCAGCGTTAGCCAGGGGAGAATCTACGAGCAGTACTTC. It codes for CSVSQGRIYEQYF.